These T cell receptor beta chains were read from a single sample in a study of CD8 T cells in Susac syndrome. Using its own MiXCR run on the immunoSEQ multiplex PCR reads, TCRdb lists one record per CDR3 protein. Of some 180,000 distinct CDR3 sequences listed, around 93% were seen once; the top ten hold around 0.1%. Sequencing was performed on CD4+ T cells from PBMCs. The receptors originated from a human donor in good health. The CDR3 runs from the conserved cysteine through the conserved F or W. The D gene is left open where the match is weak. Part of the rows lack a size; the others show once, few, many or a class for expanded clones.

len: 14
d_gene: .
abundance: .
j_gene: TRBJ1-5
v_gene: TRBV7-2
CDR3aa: CASSFGHPNQPQHF
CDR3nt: TGTGCCAGCAGCTTCGGACATCCCAATCAGCCCCAGCATTTT

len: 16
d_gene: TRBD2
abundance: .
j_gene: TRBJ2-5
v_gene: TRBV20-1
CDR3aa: CSARLGTSGKQETQYF
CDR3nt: TGCAGTGCTAGACTTGGGACTAGCGGGAAACAAGAGACCCAGTACTTC

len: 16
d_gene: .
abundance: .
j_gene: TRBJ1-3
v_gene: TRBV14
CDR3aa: CASSERRDLSGNTIYF
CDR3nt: TGTGCCAGCAGCGAACGAAGGGACCTCTCTGGAAACACCATATATTTT

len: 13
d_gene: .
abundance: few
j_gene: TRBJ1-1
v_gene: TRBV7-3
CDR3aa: CASSLRRGTEAFF
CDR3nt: TGTGCCAGCAGCCTTCGCCGGGGCACTGAAGCTTTCTTT

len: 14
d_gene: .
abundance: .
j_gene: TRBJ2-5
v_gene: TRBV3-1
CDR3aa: CASSQDRVVETQYF
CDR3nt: TGTGCCAGCAGCCAAGATCGAGTCGTTGAGACCCAGTACTTC

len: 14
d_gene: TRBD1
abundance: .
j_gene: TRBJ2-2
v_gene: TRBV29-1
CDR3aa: CSGTGGPNTGELFF
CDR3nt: TGCAGCGGGACAGGCGGACCGAACACCGGGGAGCTGTTTTTT

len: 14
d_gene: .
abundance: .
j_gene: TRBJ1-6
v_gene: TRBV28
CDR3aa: CASSLTRRNSPLHF
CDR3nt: TGTGCCAGCAGTCTGACACGGAGGAATTCACCCCTCCACTTT

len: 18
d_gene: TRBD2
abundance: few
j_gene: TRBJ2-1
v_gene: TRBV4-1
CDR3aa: CASSQASLAGGKFDEQFF
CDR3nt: TGCGCCAGCAGCCAAGCCAGCCTAGCGGGGGGGAAGTTTGATGAGCAGTTCTTC

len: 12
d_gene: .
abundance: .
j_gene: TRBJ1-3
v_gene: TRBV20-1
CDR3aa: CSARVSGNTIYF
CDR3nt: TGCAGTGCTAGGGTCTCTGGAAACACCATATATTTT

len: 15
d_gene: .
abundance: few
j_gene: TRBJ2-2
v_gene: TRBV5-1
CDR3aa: CASSLAGANTGELFF
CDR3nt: TGCGCCAGCAGCTTGGCCGGGGCGAACACCGGGGAGCTGTTTTTT

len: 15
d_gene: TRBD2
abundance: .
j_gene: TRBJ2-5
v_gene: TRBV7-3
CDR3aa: CASSLGKRGGETQYF
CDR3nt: TGTGCCAGCAGCTTGGGAAAGCGGGGGGGAGAGACCCAGTACTTC

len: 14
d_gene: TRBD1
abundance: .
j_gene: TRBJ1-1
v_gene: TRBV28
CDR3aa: CAGKQQGMNTEAFF
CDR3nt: TGTGCCGGAAAACAACAGGGGATGAACACTGAAGCTTTCTTT

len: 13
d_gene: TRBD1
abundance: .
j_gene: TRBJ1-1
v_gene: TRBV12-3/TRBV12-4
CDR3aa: CASSRGQVTEAFF
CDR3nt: TGTGCCAGCAGCCGGGGACAGGTCACTGAAGCTTTCTTT

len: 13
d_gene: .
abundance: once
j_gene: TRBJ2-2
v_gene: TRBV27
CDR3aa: CAVFNRLPGELFF
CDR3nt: TGTGCCGTATTTAATCGGCTCCCCGGGGAGCTGTTTTTT

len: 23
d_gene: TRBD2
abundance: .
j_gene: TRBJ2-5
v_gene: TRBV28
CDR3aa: CASSLWEPSPPGLAGGYQETQYF
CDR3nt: TGTGCCAGCAGTTTATGGGAGCCCTCCCCTCCGGGACTAGCGGGGGGGTACCAAGAGACCCAGTACTTC

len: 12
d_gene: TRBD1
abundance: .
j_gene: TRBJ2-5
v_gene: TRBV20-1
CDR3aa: CSANDRAETQYF
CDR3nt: TGCAGTGCTAACGACAGGGCAGAGACCCAGTACTTC

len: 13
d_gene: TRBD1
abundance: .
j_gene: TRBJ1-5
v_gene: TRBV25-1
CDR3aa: CASRTGGFQPQHF
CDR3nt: TGTGCCAGCCGGACAGGGGGATTTCAGCCCCAGCATTTT

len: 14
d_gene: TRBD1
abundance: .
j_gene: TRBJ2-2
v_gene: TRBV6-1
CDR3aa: CASVDRGYAGELFF
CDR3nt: TGTGCCTCGGTGGACAGGGGGTATGCCGGGGAGCTGTTTTTT

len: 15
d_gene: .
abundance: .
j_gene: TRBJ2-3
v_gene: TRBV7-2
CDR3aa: CASSNPGGAMGTQYF
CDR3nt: TGTGCCAGCAGCAACCCGGGGGGCGCGATGGGTACGCAGTATTTT

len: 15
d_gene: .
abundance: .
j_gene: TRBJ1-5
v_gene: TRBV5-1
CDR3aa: CASSIDGYSNQPQHF
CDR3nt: TGCGCCAGCAGCATTGACGGCTATAGCAATCAGCCCCAGCATTTT

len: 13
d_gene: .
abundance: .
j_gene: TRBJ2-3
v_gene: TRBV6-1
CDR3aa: CASWGGRTDTQYF
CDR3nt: TGTGCCAGCTGGGGAGGACGCACAGATACGCAGTATTTT

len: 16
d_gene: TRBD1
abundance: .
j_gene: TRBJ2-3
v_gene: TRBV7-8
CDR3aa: CASGLDTGASTDTQYF
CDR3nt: TGTGCCAGCGGCTTAGATACAGGGGCTAGCACAGATACGCAGTATTTT

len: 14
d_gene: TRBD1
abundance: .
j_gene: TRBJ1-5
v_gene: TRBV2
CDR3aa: CASSRQGINQPQHF
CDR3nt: TGTGCCAGCAGTCGACAGGGGATAAATCAGCCCCAGCATTTT

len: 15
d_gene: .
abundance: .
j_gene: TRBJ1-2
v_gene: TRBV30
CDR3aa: CAWSVQSTGRRGYTF
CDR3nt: TGTGCCTGGAGTGTACAGAGCACAGGGAGGAGAGGCTACACCTTC

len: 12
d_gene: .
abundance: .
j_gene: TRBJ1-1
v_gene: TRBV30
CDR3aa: CAWLQENTEAFF
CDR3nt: TGTGCCTGGCTACAGGAAAACACTGAAGCTTTCTTT

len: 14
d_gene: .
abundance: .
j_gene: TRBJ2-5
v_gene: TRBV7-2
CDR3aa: CASSLVGTGETQYF
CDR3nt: TGTGCCAGCAGCTTAGTGGGGACTGGGGAGACCCAGTACTTC

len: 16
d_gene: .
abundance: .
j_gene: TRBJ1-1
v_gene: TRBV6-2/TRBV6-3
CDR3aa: CASSYILGQGWTEAFF
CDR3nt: TGTGCCAGCAGTTACATTCTCGGGCAGGGGTGGACTGAAGCTTTCTTT

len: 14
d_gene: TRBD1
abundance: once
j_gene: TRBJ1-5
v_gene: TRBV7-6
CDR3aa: CASSGDSSNQPQHF
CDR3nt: TGTGCCAGCAGCGGGGACAGTAGCAATCAGCCCCAGCATTTT

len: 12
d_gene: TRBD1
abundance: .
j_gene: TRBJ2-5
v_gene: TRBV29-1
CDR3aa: CSVRTGQETQYF
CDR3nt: TGCAGCGTGAGGACAGGGCAAGAGACCCAGTACTTC

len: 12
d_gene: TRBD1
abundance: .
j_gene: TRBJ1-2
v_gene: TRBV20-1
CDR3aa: CSATGTGFGYTF
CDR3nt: TGCAGTGCTACCGGGACAGGGTTTGGCTACACCTTC

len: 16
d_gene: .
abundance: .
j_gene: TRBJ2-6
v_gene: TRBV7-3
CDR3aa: CASSLTPASGANVLTF
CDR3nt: TGTGCCAGCAGCTTAACCCCAGCCTCTGGGGCCAACGTCCTGACTTTC

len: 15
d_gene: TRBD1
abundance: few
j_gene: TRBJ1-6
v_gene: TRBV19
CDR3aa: CASRTQGAQLSPLHF
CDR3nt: TGTGCCAGTAGGACACAGGGGGCGCAGCTTTCACCCCTCCACTTT

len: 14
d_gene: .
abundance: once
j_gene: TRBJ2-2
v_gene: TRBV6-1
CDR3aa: CASSEALNTGELFF
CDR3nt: TGTGCCAGCAGTGAAGCGCTTAACACCGGGGAGCTGTTTTTT

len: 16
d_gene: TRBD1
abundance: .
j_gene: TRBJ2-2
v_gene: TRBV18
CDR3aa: CASTQGAGGPTGELFF
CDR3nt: TGTGCCAGCACTCAAGGAGCAGGGGGTCCTACCGGGGAGCTGTTTTTT

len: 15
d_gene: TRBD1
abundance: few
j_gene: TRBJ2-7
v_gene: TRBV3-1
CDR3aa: CASSQAPGTAYEQYF
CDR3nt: TGTGCCAGCAGCCAGGCCCCGGGGACAGCCTACGAGCAGTACTTC

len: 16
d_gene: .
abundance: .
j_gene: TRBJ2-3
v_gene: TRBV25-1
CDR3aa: CASSARLKLSTDTQYF
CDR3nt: TGTGCCAGCAGTGCCCGACTTAAATTGAGCACAGATACGCAGTATTTT

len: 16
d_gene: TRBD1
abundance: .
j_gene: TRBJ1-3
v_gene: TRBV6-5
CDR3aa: CASSYGTGLSENTIYF
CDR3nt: TGTGCCAGCAGTTACGGGACAGGGCTTTCTGAAAACACCATATATTTT

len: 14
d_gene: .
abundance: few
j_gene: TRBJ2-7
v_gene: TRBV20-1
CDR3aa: CSANSGGSSYEQYF
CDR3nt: TGCAGTGCTAACTCAGGTGGGAGCTCCTACGAGCAGTACTTC

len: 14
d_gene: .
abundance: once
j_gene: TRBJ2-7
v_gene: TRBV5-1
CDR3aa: CASSTGTGSYEQYF
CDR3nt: TGCGCCAGCAGCACAGGGACGGGTTCCTACGAGCAGTACTTC

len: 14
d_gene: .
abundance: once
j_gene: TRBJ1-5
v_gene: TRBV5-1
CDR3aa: CASSLTGFNQPQHF
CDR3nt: TGCGCCAGCAGCCTAACAGGTTTCAATCAGCCCCAGCATTTT

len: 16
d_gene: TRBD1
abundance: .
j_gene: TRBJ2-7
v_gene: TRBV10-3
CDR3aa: CAISGEPGTGAYEQYF
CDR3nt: TGTGCCATCAGTGGAGAGCCCGGGACAGGGGCCTACGAGCAGTACTTC

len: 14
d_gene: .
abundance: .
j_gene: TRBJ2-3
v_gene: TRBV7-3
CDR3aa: CASSFSGSTDTQYF
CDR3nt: TGTGCCAGCAGCTTTAGCGGTAGCACAGATACGCAGTATTTT

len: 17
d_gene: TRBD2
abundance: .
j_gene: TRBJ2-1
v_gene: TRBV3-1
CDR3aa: CASSQGLAGDPYNEQFF
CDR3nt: TGTGCCAGCAGCCAGGGACTAGCGGGGGATCCCTACAATGAGCAGTTCTTC

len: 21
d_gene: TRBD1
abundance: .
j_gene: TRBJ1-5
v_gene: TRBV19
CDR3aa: CASSIGFRDRSSKPLDQPQHF
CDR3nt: TGTGCCAGTAGTATAGGTTTTCGGGACAGGTCCTCAAAACCCCTCGATCAGCCCCAGCATTTT

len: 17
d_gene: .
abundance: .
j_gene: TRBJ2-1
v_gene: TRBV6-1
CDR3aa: CASSPAGTRGLYNEQFF
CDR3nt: TGTGCCAGCAGCCCCGCCGGGACCCGAGGCCTATACAATGAGCAGTTCTTC

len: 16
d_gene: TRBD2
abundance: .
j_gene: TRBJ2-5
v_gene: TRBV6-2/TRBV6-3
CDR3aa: CASSDPGLAGEETQYF
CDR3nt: TGTGCCAGCAGTGACCCCGGACTAGCGGGGGAAGAGACCCAGTACTTC

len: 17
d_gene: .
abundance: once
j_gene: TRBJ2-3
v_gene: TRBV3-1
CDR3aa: CASSLVRTPLNTDTQYF
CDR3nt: TGTGCCAGCAGCCTAGTAAGGACCCCACTTAACACAGATACGCAGTATTTT

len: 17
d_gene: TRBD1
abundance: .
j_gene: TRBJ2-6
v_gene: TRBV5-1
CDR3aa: CASSLVQGLAGANVLTF
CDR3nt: TGCGCCAGCAGCTTGGTACAGGGGCTCGCTGGGGCCAACGTCCTGACTTTC

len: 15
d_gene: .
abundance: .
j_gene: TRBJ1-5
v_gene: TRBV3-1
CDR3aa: CASSQGSYSNQPQHF
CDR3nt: TGTGCCAGCAGCCAAGGGAGCTATAGCAATCAGCCCCAGCATTTT